The next 11 T cell receptor beta chains were all read from a single sample in a study of T cells after yellow fever vaccination (dated by TCRdb to the late 2010s). Library preparation was by 5' RACE. These reads were obtained on an Illumina HiSeq 2500. TCRdb reran the public reads through fastp at Q25 and MiXCR, keeping productive beta chains. Rows are combined by CDR3 protein, so each entry shows the most common genes and DNA. The sample data list 300,000 or so distinct CDR3 sequences, and around 7% of these were observed just once. The leading ten clones occupy over 15% of the sample. Taken with the paper, the label for treatment or condition translates to: live attenuated yellow fever vaccine strain. The source material was PBMCs, sampled more than 40 days after the first yellow fever vaccination. These receptors all stem from a young man who received the YFV17D yellow fever vaccine.

This clonotype has a count of ten or more. The chain links TRBV4-1 to TRBJ2-7, with TRBD1 matching 12 bases. Trimming took 0 bases from V and 7 from J; bases not matched to a gene: 7. The CDR3 loop spans 16 amino acids. The germline V gene encodes CDR1 MGHRA and CDR2 YSYEKL. The CDR3 DNA sequence: TGCGCCAGCAGCCAAGAGTGGGGACAGGGGGCGTGGGAGCAGTACTTC. Amino acids: CASSQEWGQGAWEQYF.

At least ten counts were recorded for this clonotype. This chain uses TRBV7-8 with TRBJ2-1; 9 nucleotides agree with TRBD2. Germline values: CDR1 SGHVS, CDR2 FQNEAQ. This CDR3 is built from 18 residues. Trimming removed 5 bases from V and 5 bases from J; junction bases left unmatched: 16. CDR3 residues: CASSLSGGRERPDNEQFF. CDR3 nucleotide sequence: TGTGCCAGCAGCCTAAGCGGGGGGCGAGAACGCCCCGACAATGAGCAGTTCTTC.

In this sample, this clonotype turned up many times. This chain uses TRBV7-7 with TRBJ2-1; TRBD2 might be the D (7 bases). The CDR3 loop spans 14 amino acids. CDR1 and CDR2 from the germline V gene are SSHAT and FNYEAQ (reference sequence). V lost 1 base to trimming and J lost 8 bases, with 12 bases between them. DNA for the CDR3: TGTGCCAGCAGCTTAGAGGGGGGGTTGGATGAGCAGTTCTTC. Translating gives CASSLEGGLDEQFF.

This chain uses TRBV6-5 with TRBJ1-2; TRBD1 might be the D (5 bases). The CDR3 totals 15 residues. CDR1 MNHEY and CDR2 SVGAGI come from the germline V gene. The V and J ends lost 2 bases and 4 bases respectively, with 14 bases between them. Here the CDR3 DNA reads TGTGCCAGCAGTTACGGATCGGGGGGTGGCTATGGCTACACCTTC. Protein sequence: CASSYGSGGGYGYTF.

This chain links TRBV7-9 with TRBJ1-1; 7 bases align to TRBD1. V lost 3 bases to trimming and J lost 4 bases; unmatched junction nucleotides: 8. Germline lookup yields CDR1 SEHNR and CDR2 FQNEAQ (reference sequence). The CDR3 is 15 amino acids. The DNA of the CDR3 is TGTGCCAGCAGCTTTAGGGGGCTGGGCGGCACTGAAGCTTTCTTT. Translated: CASSFRGLGGTEAFF.

This clonotype was recorded many times. V is TRBV7-8 and J is TRBJ1-6; D remains unclear. The V gene's germline CDR1 is SGHVS and CDR2 FQNEAQ. Trimming cost V 3 bases and J 10 bases, with 4 bases left between them. The CDR3 spans 11 residues. CDR3 sequence reads: CASSLGSPLHF. The DNA for the CDR3 is TGTGCCAGCAGCTTGGGCTCACCCCTCCACTTT.

V is TRBV6-2 or TRBV6-3 and J is TRBJ2-5; D uncertain. The CDR3 runs to 13 residues. Trimming took 6 bases from V and 7 from J, leaving 15 bases between them. CDR1 and CDR2 (germline): MNHEY, SVGEGT. The CDR3 protein is CASSQPTPGTQYF. As DNA, the CDR3 is TGTGCCAGCAGCCAACCTACGCCTGGGACCCAGTACTTC.

This clonotype was observed a few times. The CDR3 DNA reads as TGCGCCAGCAGCCAAGATCCCGGACTATTAATGGAGACCCAGTACTTC. This encodes CASSQDPGLLMETQYF. The chain employs TRBV4-1 and TRBJ2-5, with D possibly being TRBD2 (6 bases). This CDR3 spans 16 amino acids. Germline V CDR1 and CDR2: MGHRA, YSYEKL. Deletions cut 0 bases from V and 5 bases from J, with 16 bases between.

In this sample, this clonotype turned up a few times. V and J are TRBV5-1 and TRBJ2-1; D remains unclear. The CDR3 has 13 residues. Trimming shortened V by 0 bases and J by 5 bases, and 6 bases separated the two germline ends. CDR1 and CDR2 from the germline V gene are SGHRS and YFSETQ. The chain's CDR3 is CASSLEWNNEQFF. CDR3 sequence (DNA): TGCGCCAGCAGCTTGGAATGGAACAATGAGCAGTTCTTC.

This clonotype was counted a few times. The chain recombines TRBV12-3 or TRBV12-4 with TRBJ2-5; 11 bases line up with TRBD2. This CDR3 spans 16 amino acids. Trimming cost V 3 bases and J 4 bases; bases outside gene matches: 7. CDR3 loop: CASSLSSGGPGETQYF. The CDR3 DNA reads as TGTGCCAGCAGTTTGTCTAGCGGGGGGCCGGGAGAGACCCAGTACTTC.

This clonotype was found a few times. V gene TRBV7-8 combines with J gene TRBJ2-5; 10 positions agree with TRBD2. Germline values: CDR1 SGHVS, CDR2 FQNEAQ. CDR3 size: 16 residues. V shed 4 bases, J shed 4 bases, and the junction held 9 bases outside the gene matches. This CDR3 is CASSSERGGLRETQYF. The DNA for the CDR3 is TGTGCCAGCAGCTCGGAGCGGGGGGGCCTCCGAGAGACCCAGTACTTC.